These 11 T cell receptor beta chains were sequenced from one sample in a study of blood T cell repertoires in COVID-19. The table came from immunoSEQ multiplex PCR; TCRdb's copy has only in-frame clones and leaves some out. The sample holds tens of thousands of clones, approximately 90% seen once. Sequencing used peripheral blood. The source is a woman of 80 years or more with acute or convalescent COVID-19.

The chain carries TRBV7-8 and TRBJ2-3; 8 bases fit TRBD2. After removal of 2 bases from V and 6 bases from J, the junction contained 10 bases not matched to a gene. The length of the CDR3 is 16 residues. CDR1 is SGHVS, CDR2 FQNEAQ, per germline. The CDR3: CASSLLTSGTRDTQYF. For the CDR3, the DNA is TGTGCCAGCAGCTTACTAACTAGTGGGACTAGGGATACGCAGTATTTT.

The rearrangement joins TRBV6-2 or TRBV6-3 to TRBJ1-2, with TRBD1 as a possible D gene (5 bases). V lost 0 bases to trimming and J lost 5 bases, with 16 bases between them. Germline CDR1 MNHEY, CDR2 SVGEGT. The CDR3 runs to 16 residues. This CDR3 is CASSYSRGAENYGYTF. For the CDR3, the DNA is TGTGCCAGCAGTTACTCAAGGGGCGCGGAGAATTATGGCTACACCTTC.

This clone occurred a few times. The chain recombines TRBV7-3 with TRBJ2-1; TRBD2 is a possible D gene (5 bases). Trimming left V 0 bases short and J 6 bases short, with 18 bases between. The CDR3 is 17 amino acids. Germline V gives CDR1 SGHTA, CDR2 FQGTGA. CDR3 protein: CASSLTGSAEATNEQFF. CDR3 DNA sequence: TGTGCCAGCAGCTTAACGGGGTCAGCGGAAGCTACCAATGAGCAGTTCTTC.

CDR3 protein: CASSLQTGGQPQHF. CDR3 bases: TGTGCCAGCTCACTTCAGACAGGGGGGCAGCCCCAGCATTTT. This rearrangement joins TRBV18 to TRBJ1-5, with 9 bases matching TRBD1. CDR3 length: 14 residues. The germline gives CDR1 KGHSH, CDR2 LQKENI. V shed 4 bases and J 7 bases; nucleotides not matched to a gene: 5.

This clone showed up just a few times. This chain uses TRBV11-2 with TRBJ1-2; a weak D match, TRBD1 (5 bases). Trimming left V 3 bases short and J 11 bases short, with 16 bases between. CDR1 is SGHAT and CDR2 is FQNNGV in the germline V gene. The CDR3 is 13 residues long. CDR3 coding DNA: TGTGCCAGCAGCTTTTTTAATAGGGGTGGTTACACCTTC. Its protein is CASSFFNRGGYTF.

The J gene is TRBJ2-2, the V gene TRBV9; no firm D call. Germline V CDR1 and CDR2: SGDLS, YYNGEE. V was cut by 4 bases and J by 0 bases, with 16 bases left in between. The CDR3 contains 17 residues. The CDR3 DNA reads TGTGCCAGCAGCCCCCTTCGAGCATTCCCGAACACCGGGGAGCTGTTTTTT. It yields the protein CASSPLRAFPNTGELFF. The variable domain in full, completed from reference TRBV9 and TRBJ2-2, reads DSGVTQTPKHLITATGQRVTLRCSPRSGDLSVYWYQQSLDQGLQFLIQYYNGEERAKGNILERFSAQQFPDLHSELNLSSLELGDSALYFCASSPLRAFPNTGELFFGEGSRLTVL.

The chain has TRBV9 and TRBJ2-3, with 11 bases that match TRBD2. The CDR3 covers 15 residues. The trim removed 2 bases at V and 2 bases at J, leaving 1 base unmatched. The V gene's germline CDR1 is SGDLS and CDR2 YYNGEE. The CDR3 sequence is CASSVSGRDTDTQYF. The CDR3 region has the DNA TGTGCCAGCAGCGTTAGCGGGAGGGACACAGATACGCAGTATTTT.

V usage is TRBV18 and J usage is TRBJ1-5; TRBD1 is a possible D gene (5 bases). Germline CDR1 is KGHSH and CDR2 is LQKENI. Trimming removed 2 bases from V and 3 bases from J, with 17 bases in between. This CDR3 spans 17 amino acids. The CDR3 DNA follows: TGTGCCAGCTCACCAAGGACCGGCACCGGACACAATCAGCCCCAGCATTTT. Its protein is CASSPRTGTGHNQPQHF.

The rearrangement links TRBV7-3 to TRBJ2-1; possibly TRBD2 for D (5 bases). The CDR3 spans 16 residues. Per the germline V gene, CDR1 is SGHTA and CDR2 is FQGTGA. Trimming took off 7 bases at V and 0 bases at J, with 16 bases between the two ends. The CDR3 DNA reads as TGTGCCAGCACCTTTGGAGCGGTAAGCTCCTACAATGAGCAGTTCTTC. It encodes CASTFGAVSSYNEQFF. Using reference TRBV7-3 and TRBJ2-1 for the parts outside the CDR3, the full variable domain is GAGVSQTPSNKVTEKGKYVELRCDPISGHTALYWYRQSLGQGPEFLIYFQGTGAADDSGLPNDRFFAVRPEGSVSTLKIQRTERGDSAVYLCASTFGAVSSYNEQFFGPGTRLTVL.

This sequence joins TRBV3-1 (or the pseudogene TRBV3-2) and TRBJ2-7, with TRBD1 matching over 7 bases. The CDR3 totals 14 residues. Per germline, CDR1 LGHDT and CDR2 YNNKEL (reference sequence). Losses at the gene ends were 4 bases for V and 2 bases for J; bases not matched to a gene: 5. The CDR3: CASSRTGYPYEQYF. In nucleotides, the CDR3 is TGTGCCAGCAGCCGGACAGGCTATCCCTACGAGCAGTACTTC.

The rearrangement uses TRBV5-1 and TRBJ2-5, with 8 bases lining up with TRBD2. V lost 3 bases to trimming and J lost 4 bases; unmatched junction nucleotides: 14. From germline, CDR1 is SGHRS and CDR2 YFSETQ. This CDR3 comprises 17 residues. CDR3: CASSSQPRGAGGETQYF. CDR3 in DNA: TGCGCCAGCAGCTCCCAGCCTCGGGGGGCGGGGGGAGAGACCCAGTACTTC. Variable domain in full (rest from reference TRBV5-1 and TRBJ2-5): KAGVTQTPRYLIKTRGQQVTLSCSPISGHRSVSWYQQTPGQGLQFLFEYFSETQRNKGNFPGRFSGRQFSNSRSEMNVSTLELGDSALYLCASSSQPRGAGGETQYFGPGTRLLVL.